One sample yielded the 14 T cell receptor beta chains listed below, sequenced in a study of cytomegalovirus exposure and HLA in healthy donors. The study ran its PCR with 60 Vbeta and 13 Jbeta primers. TCRdb's table, derived via immunoSEQ multiplex PCR, lists solely in-frame clones and lacks some. The table records approximately 160,000 clones, roughly 74% of them present only once. The sequenced sample consisted of PBMCs. These receptors were obtained from a male donor in good health and CMV-seronegative.

This chain uses TRBV4-2 with TRBJ2-1; no firm D call. Germline values: CDR1 LGHNA, CDR2 YNFKEQ. The CDR3 has 12 residues. Trimming removed 0 bases at V and 7 bases at J, with 4 bases between. CDR3 bases: TGTGCCAGCAGCCAAGATGCGAATGAGCAGTTCTTC. Translating gives CASSQDANEQFF.

The V gene is TRBV5-5, the J gene TRBJ1-2, with D tentatively TRBD1 (6 bases). This CDR3 is built from 14 residues. The V and J ends lost 3 bases and 4 bases respectively, with 13 bases between them. The germline V gene encodes CDR1 SGHKS and CDR2 YYEKEE (reference sequence). The DNA of the CDR3 is TGTGCCAGCAGCTCAGGACAGATTATCTATGGCTACACCTTC. Translated, it gives CASSSGQIIYGYTF.

The chain is built from TRBV5-4 and TRBJ2-7; 7 bases agree with TRBD2. V lost 3 bases to trimming and J lost 2 bases; unmatched junction nucleotides: 5. The germline gives CDR1 SGHNT, CDR2 YYREEE (reference sequence). CDR3 size: 14 residues. The CDR3: CASSSPSGTYEQYF. CDR3 coding DNA: TGTGCCAGCAGCTCCCCTAGCGGCACCTACGAGCAGTACTTC.

V and J are TRBV6-1 and TRBJ2-5, with D possibly matching TRBD2 (5 bases). The end of the DNA aligns better with TRBJ2-7, so the J call may be wrong. This CDR3 comprises 14 residues. The germline V gene has CDR1 MNHNS and CDR2 SASEGT. CDR3 DNA: TGTGCCAGCAGTGAAGGGAGCGGCCCCTACGAGCAGTACTTC. This sequence encodes CASSEGSGPYEQYF.

The sample holds one count of this clone. This CDR3 reads CASSLPLGISLPGTF. The CDR3 DNA sequence: TGTGCCAGCAGCTTACCTCTAGGTATATCTTTGCCGGGCACCTTC. The chain carries TRBV7-9 and TRBJ1-2; D uncertain. Germline CDR1 SEHNR, CDR2 FQNEAQ (reference sequence). The CDR3 extends over 15 amino acids. The ends were cut back, 2 bases at V and 13 bases at J, with 23 bases in the middle.

The sample holds a few counts of this clone. This rearrangement joins TRBV4-2 to TRBJ1-1; D may be TRBD1 (6 bases). V shed 0 bases and J shed 0 bases, with 11 bases lying between them. CDR1 is LGHNA, CDR2 YNFKEQ, per germline. There are 16 residues in the CDR3. CDR3 in DNA: TGTGCCAGCAGCCAAGATTGGCCAGGGGTGAACACTGAAGCTTTCTTT. It is translated as CASSQDWPGVNTEAFF.

The chain has TRBV2 and TRBJ2-5; D is perhaps TRBD1 (5 bases). This CDR3 is 13 amino acids long. V was cut by 8 bases and J by 5 bases, with 15 bases left in between. Per germline, CDR1 SNHLY and CDR2 FYNNEI. The CDR3 region has the DNA TGTGCCAGCTCTGTCGACAGATGGGAGACCCAGTACTTC. This encodes CASSVDRWETQYF.

This chain uses TRBV6-6 with TRBJ2-3, with 7 bases matching TRBD1. Germline V gene sequence: CDR1 MNHNY, CDR2 SVGAGI (reference sequence). The CDR3 has 15 amino acids. Trimming removed 5 bases from V and 0 bases from J; junction bases left unmatched: 5. CDR3 sequence reads: CASSPDRPSTDTQYF. In DNA, the CDR3 is TGTGCCAGCAGTCCGGACAGGCCTAGCACAGATACGCAGTATTTT.

This clone was seen many times. Germline and junction disagree at one end, which may indicate a read error. The V and J genes are TRBV27 and TRBJ2-1; D possibly corresponds to TRBD2 (6 bases). The CDR3 contains 14 residues. Germline loops: CDR1 MNHEY, CDR2 SMNVEV (reference sequence). CDR3 sequence: CASRLGGPNNEQFF. In DNA, the CDR3 is TGTGCCAGCCGTTTGGGAGGACCAAACAATGAGCAGTTCTTC.

The chain has TRBV7-6 and TRBJ2-3; D ambiguous. Trimming shortened V by 0 bases and J by 4 bases, and 8 bases separated the two germline ends. The CDR3 consists of 14 residues. CDR1 and CDR2 (germline): SGHVS, FNYEAQ. The CDR3 loop is CASSLAAVPDTQYF. CDR3 coding DNA: TGTGCCAGCAGCTTAGCCGCAGTACCAGATACGCAGTATTTT.

The J gene is TRBJ1-5, the V gene TRBV7-2; D not certain. From germline, CDR1 is SGHTA and CDR2 FQGNSA. The CDR3 is 14 residues long. V gave up 1 base and J gave up 7 bases, with 11 bases separating them. CDR3: CASSLGDTGQPQHF. CDR3 bases: TGTGCCAGCAGCTTAGGGGATACGGGACAGCCCCAGCATTTT. The full variable domain, completed using reference TRBV7-2 and TRBJ1-5, is GAGVSQSPSNKVTEKGKDVELRCDPISGHTALYWYRQSLGQGLEFLIYFQGNSAPDKSGLPSDRFSAERTGGSVSTLTIQRTQQEDSAVYLCASSLGDTGQPQHFGDGTRLSIL.

The J gene is TRBJ1-6, the V gene TRBV4-2; 7 bases agree with TRBD1. The CDR3 is made up of 15 amino acids. Germline CDR1 LGHNA, CDR2 YNFKEQ. Trimming cost V 1 base and J 6 bases; bases outside gene matches: 3. The CDR3 nucleotides are TGTGCCAGCAGCCAAGTAACAGGGGCTAATTCACCCCTCCACTTT. It is translated as CASSQVTGANSPLHF.

The chain links TRBV29-1 to TRBJ2-1, with 10 bases matching TRBD1. Germline CDR1 SQVTM, CDR2 ANQGSEA. Trimming took 2 bases from V and 2 from J; bases not matched to a gene: 15. CDR3 length equals 19 residues. The CDR3 reads CSVESLPGAGTGAYNEQFF. Here the CDR3 DNA reads TGCAGCGTTGAATCCTTGCCGGGCGCTGGGACAGGGGCCTACAATGAGCAGTTCTTC.

The V and J genes are TRBV2 and TRBJ1-1; TRBD1 aligns across 8 bases. This CDR3 comprises 16 residues. Trimming took 6 bases from V and 0 from J; bases not matched to a gene: 9. CDR1 and CDR2 from the germline V gene are SNHLY and FYNNEI. DNA for the CDR3: TGTGCCAGCAGGACAGGGGCGGAGAGAGTGAACACTGAAGCTTTCTTT. This sequence encodes CASRTGAERVNTEAFF.